One and the same sample provided the 9 T cell receptor beta chains below, sequenced in a study of blood T cell repertoires in COVID-19. The repertoire was sequenced with immunoSEQ multiplex PCR; TCRdb's copy has only in-frame clones and lacks some. The profile shows hundreds of thousands of clones, roughly 84% of them singletons. Material: peripheral blood. The receptors were sampled from a human donor in a cohort sampled during active COVID-19.

The chain is built from TRBV6-5 and TRBJ1-1; 7 bases fit TRBD1. V trimming: 6 bases; J trimming: 7 bases; junction bases outside the gene matches: 11. The CDR3 extends over 14 amino acids. Germline-derived CDR1 and CDR2 are MNHEY and SVGAGI. CDR3 loop: CASRGGQEIGEAFF. Here the CDR3 DNA reads TGTGCCAGCAGAGGTGGACAGGAGATCGGTGAAGCTTTCTTT.

This chain joins TRBV29-1 and TRBJ1-2; 7 nucleotides match TRBD1. There are 15 residues in the CDR3. Germline CDR1 and CDR2: SQVTM and ANQGSEA. The V gene end was trimmed by 6 bases and the J gene end by 1 base; junction bases not matched to a gene: 11. The CDR3 nucleotides read TGCAGCGTCGAAACCCCTGACAGGGTTAACTATGGCTACACCTTC. It specifies CSVETPDRVNYGYTF.

This clone was counted at least ten times. The rearrangement links TRBV27 to TRBJ1-1, with 7 bases lining up with TRBD1. The junction had 8 bases not matched to a gene; V was cut back by 5 bases and J by 8 bases. Germline CDR1 MNHEY, CDR2 SMNVEV (reference sequence). The length of the CDR3 is 13 residues. In DNA, the CDR3 is TGTGCCAGCAGTCTACCGATGACAGGGGAAGCTTTCTTT. This gives the protein CASSLPMTGEAFF.

The chain employs TRBV7-3 and TRBJ2-3, with 16 bases that match TRBD2. CDR3 length equals 17 residues. The V gene end was trimmed by 6 bases and the J gene end by 5 bases; junction bases not matched to a gene: 8. Per germline, CDR1 SGHTA and CDR2 FQGTGA. The CDR3 spells CASRTGTSGRAEDTQYF. The CDR3 nucleotides are TGTGCCAGCAGGACCGGGACTAGCGGGAGGGCGGAAGATACGCAGTATTTT.

The CDR3 here is CASSLGQGNSPLHF. CDR3 DNA: TGTGCCAGTAGTCTGGGACAGGGAAATTCACCCCTCCACTTT. V is TRBV19 and J is TRBJ1-6; 9 nucleotides align to TRBD1. V dropped 5 bases and J dropped 7; count of bases not matched to a gene: 3. This CDR3 has 14 residues. Per the germline V gene, CDR1 is LNHDA and CDR2 is SQIVND (reference sequence).

The rearrangement joins TRBV7-3 to TRBJ2-2, with 9 bases lining up with TRBD1. Germline V CDR1 and CDR2: SGHTA, FQGTGA. This CDR3 spans 16 amino acids. The V and J ends lost 6 bases and 4 bases, in that order; junction bases with no gene match: 9. CDR3 in DNA: TGTGCCAGCAGTAACCTCGGGACAGGGAGCACCGGGGAGCTGTTTTTT. Its translation: CASSNLGTGSTGELFF.

The V and J genes are TRBV9 and TRBJ1-1, with TRBD1 identical over 7 bases. Germline-derived CDR1 and CDR2 are SGDLS and YYNGEE. Trimming at V came to 3 bases and at J to 3 bases, leaving 8 bases not matched to a gene. The length of the CDR3 is 15 residues. The CDR3 is CASSAISTGHTEAFF. DNA for the CDR3: TGTGCCAGCAGCGCGATATCGACAGGGCACACTGAAGCTTTCTTT.

This sequence joins TRBV28 and TRBJ2-3; D is possibly TRBD2 (6 bases). The CDR3 totals 12 residues. The ends were cut back, 5 bases at V and 10 bases at J, with 13 bases in the middle. The germline CDR1 and CDR2 sequences are MDHEN and SYDVKM. As DNA, the CDR3 is TGTGCCAGCAGTCCGGACCGGAGGGCGCAGTATTTT. This translates into CASSPDRRAQYF.

J is TRBJ2-1 and V is TRBV19; tentative D call: TRBD2 (6 bases). The germline V gene encodes CDR1 LNHDA and CDR2 SQIVND (reference sequence). V lost 5 bases and J 3 bases, leaving 11 bases between the germline ends. The length of the CDR3 is 14 residues. CDR3 amino acids: CASSRDSIYNEQFF. The CDR3 region has the DNA TGTGCCAGTAGTCGGGACTCGATCTACAATGAGCAGTTCTTC.